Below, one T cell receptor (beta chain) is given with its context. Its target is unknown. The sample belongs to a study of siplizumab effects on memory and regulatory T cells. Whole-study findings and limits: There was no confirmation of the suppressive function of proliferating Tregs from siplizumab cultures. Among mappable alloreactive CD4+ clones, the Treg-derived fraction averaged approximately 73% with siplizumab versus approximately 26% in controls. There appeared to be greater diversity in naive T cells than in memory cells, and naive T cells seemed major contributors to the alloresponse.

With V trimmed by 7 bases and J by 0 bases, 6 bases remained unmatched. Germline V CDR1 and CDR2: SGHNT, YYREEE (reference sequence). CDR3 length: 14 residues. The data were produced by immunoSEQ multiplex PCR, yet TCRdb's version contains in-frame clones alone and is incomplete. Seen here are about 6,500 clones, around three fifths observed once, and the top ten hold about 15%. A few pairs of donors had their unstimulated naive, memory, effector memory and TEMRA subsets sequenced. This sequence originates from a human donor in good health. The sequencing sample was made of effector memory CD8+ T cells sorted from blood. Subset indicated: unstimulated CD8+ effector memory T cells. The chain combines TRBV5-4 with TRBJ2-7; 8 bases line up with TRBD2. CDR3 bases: TGTGCCAGCGGAGAGGGGACTAGCTCCTACGAGCAGTACTTC. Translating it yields CASGEGTSSYEQYF. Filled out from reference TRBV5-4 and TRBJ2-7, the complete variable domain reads ETGVTQSPTHLIKTRGQQVTLRCSSQSGHNTVSWYQQALGQGPQFIFQYYREEENGRGNFPPRFSGLQFPNYSSELNVNALELDDSALYLCASGEGTSSYEQYFGPGTRLTVT.